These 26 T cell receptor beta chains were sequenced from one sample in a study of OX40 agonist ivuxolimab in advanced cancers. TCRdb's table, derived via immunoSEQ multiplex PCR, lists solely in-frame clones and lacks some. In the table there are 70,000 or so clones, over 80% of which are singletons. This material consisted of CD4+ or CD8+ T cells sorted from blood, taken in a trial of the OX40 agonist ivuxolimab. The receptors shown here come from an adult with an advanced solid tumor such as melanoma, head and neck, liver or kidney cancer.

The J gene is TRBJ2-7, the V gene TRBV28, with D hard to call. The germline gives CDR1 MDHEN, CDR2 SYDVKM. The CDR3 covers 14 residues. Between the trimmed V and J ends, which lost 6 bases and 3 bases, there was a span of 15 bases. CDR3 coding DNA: TGTGCCAGCAGCCTCCGGGCAGTACACTACGAGCAGTACTTC. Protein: CASSLRAVHYEQYF.

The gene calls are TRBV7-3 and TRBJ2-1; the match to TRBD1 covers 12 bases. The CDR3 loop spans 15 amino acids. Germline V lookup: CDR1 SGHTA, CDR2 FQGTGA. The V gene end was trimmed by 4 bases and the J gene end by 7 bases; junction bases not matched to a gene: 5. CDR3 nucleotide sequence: TGTGCCAGCAGCTGGGGACAGGGGGCGGGAAATGAGCAGTTCTTC. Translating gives CASSWGQGAGNEQFF.

CDR3 DNA: TGCGCCAGCAGGTTCGGGACTAGTGAAATCTACGAGCAGTACTTC. It codes for CASRFGTSEIYEQYF. V usage is TRBV5-1 and J usage is TRBJ2-7; 8 nucleotides align to TRBD2. The germline V gene has CDR1 SGHRS and CDR2 YFSETQ. The CDR3 totals 15 residues. Unmatched junction bases numbered 10, after V lost 5 bases and J lost 3 bases.

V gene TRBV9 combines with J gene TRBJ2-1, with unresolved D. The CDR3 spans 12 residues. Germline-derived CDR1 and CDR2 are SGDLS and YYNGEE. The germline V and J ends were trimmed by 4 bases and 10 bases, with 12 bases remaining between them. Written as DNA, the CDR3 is TGTGCCAGCAGCCCCTCCGAAGGGGAGCAGTTCTTC. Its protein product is CASSPSEGEQFF. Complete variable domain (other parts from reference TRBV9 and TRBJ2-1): DSGVTQTPKHLITATGQRVTLRCSPRSGDLSVYWYQQSLDQGLQFLIQYYNGEERAKGNILERFSAQQFPDLHSELNLSSLELGDSALYFCASSPSEGEQFFGPGTRLTVL.

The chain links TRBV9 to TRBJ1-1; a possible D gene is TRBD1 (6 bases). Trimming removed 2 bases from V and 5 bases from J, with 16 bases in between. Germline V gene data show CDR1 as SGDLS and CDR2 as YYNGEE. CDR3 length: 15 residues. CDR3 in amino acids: CASSVRDTALTEAFF. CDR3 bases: TGTGCCAGCAGCGTCCGGGACACCGCGTTGACTGAAGCTTTCTTT.

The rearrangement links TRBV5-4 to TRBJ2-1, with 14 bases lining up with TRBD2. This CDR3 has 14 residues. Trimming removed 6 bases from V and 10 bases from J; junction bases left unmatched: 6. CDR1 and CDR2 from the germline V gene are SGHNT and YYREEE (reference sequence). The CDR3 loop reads CASTLGLAGEEQFF. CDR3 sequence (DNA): TGTGCCAGCACCCTGGGACTAGCGGGAGAGGAGCAGTTCTTC.

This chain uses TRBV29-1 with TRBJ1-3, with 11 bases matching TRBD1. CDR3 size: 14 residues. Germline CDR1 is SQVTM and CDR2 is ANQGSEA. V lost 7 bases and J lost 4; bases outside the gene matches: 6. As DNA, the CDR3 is TGCAGCGCCGGACAGGGGGCAGTAGGAAACACCATATATTTT. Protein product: CSAGQGAVGNTIYF.

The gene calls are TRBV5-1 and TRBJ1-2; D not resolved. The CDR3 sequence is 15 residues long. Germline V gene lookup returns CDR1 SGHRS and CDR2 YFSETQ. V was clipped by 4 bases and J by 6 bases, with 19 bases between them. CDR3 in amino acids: CASSPQNGVLNGYTF. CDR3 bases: TGCGCCAGCAGCCCGCAGAACGGTGTACTGAATGGCTACACCTTC.

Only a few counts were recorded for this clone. The CDR3 here is CASSPLSNVLTF. As DNA, the CDR3 is TGTGCCAGCAGCCCCTTAAGCAACGTCCTGACTTTC. This rearrangement joins TRBV7-9 to TRBJ2-6; D gene ambiguous. Germline V CDR1 and CDR2: SEHNR, FQNEAQ (reference sequence). V lost 5 bases and J lost 9, with 8 bases in between. This CDR3 has 12 amino acids. The variable domain in full, with the rest retrieved from reference TRBV7-9 and TRBJ2-6, is DTGVSQNPRHKITKRGQNVTFRCDPISEHNRLYWYRQTLGQGPEFLTYFQNEAQLEKSRLLSDRFSAERPKGSFSTLEIQRTEQGDSAMYLCASSPLSNVLTFGAGSRLTVL.

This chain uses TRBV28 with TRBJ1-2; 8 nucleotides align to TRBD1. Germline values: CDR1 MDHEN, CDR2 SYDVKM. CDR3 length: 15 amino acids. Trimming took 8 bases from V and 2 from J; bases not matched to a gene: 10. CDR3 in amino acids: CASSPQGVGNYGYTF. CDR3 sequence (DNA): TGTGCCAGCTCACCACAGGGGGTGGGGAACTATGGCTACACCTTC.

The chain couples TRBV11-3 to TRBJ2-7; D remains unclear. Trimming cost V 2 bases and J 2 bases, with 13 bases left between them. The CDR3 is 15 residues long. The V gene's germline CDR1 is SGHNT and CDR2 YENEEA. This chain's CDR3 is CASSLLLFQAYEQYF. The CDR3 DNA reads TGTGCCAGCAGCTTATTGTTATTTCAGGCCTACGAGCAGTACTTC.

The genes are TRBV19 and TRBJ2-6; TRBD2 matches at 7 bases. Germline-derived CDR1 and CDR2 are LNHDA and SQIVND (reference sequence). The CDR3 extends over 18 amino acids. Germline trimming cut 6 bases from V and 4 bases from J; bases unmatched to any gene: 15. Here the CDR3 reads CASSRAGVGGAGANVLTF. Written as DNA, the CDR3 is TGTGCCAGTAGCCGGGCGGGGGTTGGGGGTGCCGGGGCCAACGTCCTGACTTTC.

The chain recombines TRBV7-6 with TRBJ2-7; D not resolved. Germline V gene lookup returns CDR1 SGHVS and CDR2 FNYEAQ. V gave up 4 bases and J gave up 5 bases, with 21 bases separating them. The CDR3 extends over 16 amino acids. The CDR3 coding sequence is TGTGCCAGCAGCTCAGACATGCTCCTGGTGCCGGACGAGCAGTACTTC. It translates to CASSSDMLLVPDEQYF.

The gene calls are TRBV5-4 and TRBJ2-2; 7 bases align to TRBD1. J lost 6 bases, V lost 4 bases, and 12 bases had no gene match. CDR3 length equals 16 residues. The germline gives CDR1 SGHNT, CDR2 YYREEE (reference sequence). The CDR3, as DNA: TGTGCCAGCAGCACCGACAGGGTAGATGGGTCCGGGGAGCTGTTTTTT. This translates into CASSTDRVDGSGELFF.

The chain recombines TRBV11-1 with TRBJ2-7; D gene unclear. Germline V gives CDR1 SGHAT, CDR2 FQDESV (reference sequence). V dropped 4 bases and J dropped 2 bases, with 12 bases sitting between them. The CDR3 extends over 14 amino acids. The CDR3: CASSSRALTYEQYF. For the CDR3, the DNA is TGTGCCAGCAGCTCCCGGGCCCTGACCTACGAGCAGTACTTC.

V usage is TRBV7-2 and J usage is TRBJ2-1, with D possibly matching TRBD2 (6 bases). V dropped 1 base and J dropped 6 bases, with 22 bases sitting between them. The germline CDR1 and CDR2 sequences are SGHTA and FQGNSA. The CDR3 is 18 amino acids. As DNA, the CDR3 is TGTGCCAGCAGCTTAGTGAGCGTCTCGCGCGGGGCTAGCAATGAGCAGTTCTTC. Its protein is CASSLVSVSRGASNEQFF.

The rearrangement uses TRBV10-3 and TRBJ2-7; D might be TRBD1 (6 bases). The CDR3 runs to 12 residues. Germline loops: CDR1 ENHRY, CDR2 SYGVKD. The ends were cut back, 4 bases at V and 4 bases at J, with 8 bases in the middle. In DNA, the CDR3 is TGTGCCATCAGTGGCAGGGGATACGAGCAGTACTTC. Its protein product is CAISGRGYEQYF.

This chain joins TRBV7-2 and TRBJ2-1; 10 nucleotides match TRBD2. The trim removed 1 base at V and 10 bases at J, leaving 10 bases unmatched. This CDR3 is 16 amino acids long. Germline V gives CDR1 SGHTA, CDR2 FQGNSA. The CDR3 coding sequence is TGTGCCAGCAGCTTAGTAGTAGTAGCGGGGGGCCGGGAGCAGTTCTTC. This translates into CASSLVVVAGGREQFF.

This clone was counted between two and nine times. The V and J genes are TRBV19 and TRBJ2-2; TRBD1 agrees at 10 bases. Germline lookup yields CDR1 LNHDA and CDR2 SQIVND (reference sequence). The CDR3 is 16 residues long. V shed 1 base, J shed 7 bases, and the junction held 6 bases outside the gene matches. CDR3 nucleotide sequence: TGTGCCAGTAGTATAGCCGGGACAGGGGAAGTCGGGGAGCTGTTTTTT. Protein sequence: CASSIAGTGEVGELFF.

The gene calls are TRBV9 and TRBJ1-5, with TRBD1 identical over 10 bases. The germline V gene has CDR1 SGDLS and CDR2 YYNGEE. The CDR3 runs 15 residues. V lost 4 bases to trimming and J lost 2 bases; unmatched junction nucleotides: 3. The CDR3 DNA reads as TGTGCCAGCAGCCCAGGACAGGGGGGCAATCAGCCCCAGCATTTT. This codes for CASSPGQGGNQPQHF.

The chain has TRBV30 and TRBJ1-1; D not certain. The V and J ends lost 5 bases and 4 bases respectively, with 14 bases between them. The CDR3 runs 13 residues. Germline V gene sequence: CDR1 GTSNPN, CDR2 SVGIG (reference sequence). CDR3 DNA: TGTGCCTGGGAGCCCGATAGGGCCACTGAAGCTTTCTTT. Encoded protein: CAWEPDRATEAFF.

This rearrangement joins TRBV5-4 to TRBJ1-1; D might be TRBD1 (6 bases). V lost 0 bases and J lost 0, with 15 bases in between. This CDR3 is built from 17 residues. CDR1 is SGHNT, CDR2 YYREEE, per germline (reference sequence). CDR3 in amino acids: CASSLGRAEGVNTEAFF. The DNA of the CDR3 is TGTGCCAGCAGCTTGGGCAGGGCAGAGGGGGTGAACACTGAAGCTTTCTTT.

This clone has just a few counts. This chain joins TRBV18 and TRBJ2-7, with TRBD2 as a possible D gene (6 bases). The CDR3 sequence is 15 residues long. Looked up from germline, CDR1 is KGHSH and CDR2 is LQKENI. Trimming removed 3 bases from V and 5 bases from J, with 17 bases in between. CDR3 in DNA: TGTGCCAGCTCACCTCGGACGGGGGAGAGGGACGAGCAGTACTTC. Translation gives CASSPRTGERDEQYF.

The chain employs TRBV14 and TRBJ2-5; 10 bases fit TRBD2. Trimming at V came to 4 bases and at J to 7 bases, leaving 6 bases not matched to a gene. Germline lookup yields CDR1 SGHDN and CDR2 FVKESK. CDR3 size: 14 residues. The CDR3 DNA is TGTGCCAGCAGCCCTAGCGGGAGCTCAGGGACCCAGTACTTC. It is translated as CASSPSGSSGTQYF.

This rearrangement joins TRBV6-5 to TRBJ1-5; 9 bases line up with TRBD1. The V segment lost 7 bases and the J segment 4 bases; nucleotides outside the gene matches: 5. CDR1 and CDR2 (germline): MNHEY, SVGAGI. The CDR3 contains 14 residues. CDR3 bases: TGTGCCAGCACTCGGACAGGGGCTAATCAGCCCCAGCATTTT. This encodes CASTRTGANQPQHF.

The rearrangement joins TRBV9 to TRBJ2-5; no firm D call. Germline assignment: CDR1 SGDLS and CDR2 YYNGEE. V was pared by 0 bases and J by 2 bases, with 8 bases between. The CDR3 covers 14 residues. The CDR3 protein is CASSVGFRQETQYF. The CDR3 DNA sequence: TGTGCCAGCAGCGTAGGGTTTAGGCAAGAGACCCAGTACTTC.